Each of the 30 T cell receptor beta chains below was sequenced from the same sample in a study of blood T cell repertoires in COVID-19 (dated by TCRdb to the early 2020s). Preparation of the library involved the immunoSEQ multiplex PCR assay. TCRdb holds this immuneACCESS table with in-frame rearrangements only. Some clones are missing; in checked studies, unresolved V genes explain under half, and the rest has no known cause. The sample table shows about 88,000 clones, and roughly nine tenths are seen once. The top ten constitute about 1.7% of the sample. The source material was peripheral blood. These receptors came from a human donor with active COVID-19. The donor label of this sample is uncertain.

This clone has only one observation. The V call is TRBV19, the J call TRBJ1-1, with a possible D match to TRBD1 (6 bases). CDR1 LNHDA and CDR2 SQIVND come from the germline V gene (reference sequence). Trimming shortened V by 3 bases and J by 1 base, and 15 bases separated the two germline ends. CDR3 length equals 16 residues. The chain's CDR3 is CASSIPSTGWNTEAFF. For the CDR3, the DNA is TGTGCCAGTAGTATCCCCTCGACAGGCTGGAACACTGAAGCTTTCTTT.

The chain couples TRBV4-1 to TRBJ2-5; D perhaps matches TRBD1 (7 bases). Deletions cut 4 bases from V and 5 bases from J, with 20 bases between. The germline V gene has CDR1 MGHRA and CDR2 YSYEKL. The CDR3 runs to 16 residues. CDR3 protein: CASSRTGRGRVETQYF. The CDR3 region has the DNA TGCGCCAGCAGCCGGACAGGTCGGGGGCGCGTCGAGACCCAGTACTTC.

The chain recombines TRBV7-2 with TRBJ1-2, with 7 bases that match TRBD1. Germline assignment: CDR1 SGHTA and CDR2 FQGNSA. The J segment lost 4 bases and the V segment lost 1 base, leaving 3 bases of the junction unmatched. This CDR3 has 14 amino acids. CDR3 sequence reads: CASSLGGQFYGYTF. The CDR3 DNA is TGTGCCAGCAGCTTAGGGGGACAGTTCTATGGCTACACCTTC.

The chain combines TRBV4-1 with TRBJ1-1; D perhaps matches TRBD1 (5 bases). CDR3 length: 13 residues. V dropped 5 bases and J dropped 1 base, with 8 bases sitting between them. Germline V gene sequence: CDR1 MGHRA, CDR2 YSYEKL. In DNA, the CDR3 is TGCGCCAGCAGCTCGACAGAGAACACTGAAGCTTTCTTT. Its protein product is CASSSTENTEAFF.

The CDR3 bases are TGCGCCAGCAGCTTGGATTGGGTTGACTCTGAGCAGTTCTTC. It specifies CASSLDWVDSEQFF. This chain uses TRBV5-1 with TRBJ2-1; D is ambiguous. Germline CDR1 and CDR2: SGHRS and YFSETQ. V lost 0 bases, J lost 9 bases, and 13 bases lay in between. CDR3 length: 14 amino acids.

The chain carries TRBV7-3 and TRBJ1-2; D is ambiguous. Germline CDR1 SGHTA, CDR2 FQGTGA. V was trimmed by 5 bases and J by 5 bases, leaving 18 bases between them. The CDR3 has 15 residues. The CDR3 DNA reads as TGTGCCAGCAGCCCTTTAGGAAGCGTCGGGTATGGCTACACCTTC. Protein sequence: CASSPLGSVGYGYTF.

The chain joins TRBV5-5 to TRBJ1-2; possible D gene TRBD1, 5 bases. Germline V gene sequence: CDR1 SGHKS, CDR2 YYEKEE (reference sequence). Trimming cost V 4 bases and J 2 bases, with 12 bases left between them. This CDR3 comprises 14 residues. This CDR3 is CASSVDRSNYGYTF. The CDR3 region has the DNA TGTGCCAGCAGCGTCGACAGAAGCAACTATGGCTACACCTTC.

The rearrangement links TRBV19 to TRBJ2-2; no firm D call. V was clipped by 1 base and J by 9 bases, with 9 bases between them. The CDR3 length is 13 residues. Germline CDR1 LNHDA, CDR2 SQIVND (reference sequence). CDR3 region: CASSIVSPRELFF. CDR3 nucleotides: TGTGCCAGTAGTATAGTCAGTCCGAGGGAGCTGTTTTTT.

V and J are TRBV3-1 (or the pseudogene TRBV3-2) and TRBJ2-5; D not resolved. In germline, CDR1 is LGHDT, CDR2 YNNKEL (reference sequence). Trimming cost V 1 base and J 2 bases, with 14 bases left between them. The length of the CDR3 is 16 residues. CDR3 amino acids: CASSQVVTATQETQYF. DNA for the CDR3: TGTGCCAGCAGCCAAGTGGTAACAGCTACTCAAGAGACCCAGTACTTC.

The genes are TRBV6-5 and TRBJ1-5, with 12 nucleotides matching TRBD1. Germline CDR1 and CDR2: MNHEY and SVGAGI. The CDR3 is 14 residues long. Trimming took 10 bases from V and 3 from J; bases not matched to a gene: 4. The CDR3 DNA is TGTGCCACCGGGGACAGGGGGCTCAATCAGCCCCAGCATTTT. It yields the protein CATGDRGLNQPQHF.

This sequence joins TRBV6-5 and TRBJ2-7; D possibly corresponds to TRBD1 (5 bases). This CDR3 has 13 amino acids. V dropped 4 bases and J dropped 5 bases, with 12 bases sitting between them. In germline, CDR1 is MNHEY, CDR2 SVGAGI. This CDR3 is CASSFAQANEQYF. The DNA for the CDR3 is TGTGCCAGCAGTTTCGCACAGGCCAACGAGCAGTACTTC.

The genes are TRBV19 and TRBJ2-1, with TRBD1 matching 8 bases. V dropped 0 bases and J dropped 10; count of bases not matched to a gene: 8. CDR1 LNHDA and CDR2 SQIVND come from the germline V gene (reference sequence). CDR3 size: 15 residues. The CDR3 DNA sequence: TGTGCCAGTAGTATAGAATCAGGGGGCGTTTACGAGCAGTTCTTC. The encoded protein is CASSIESGGVYEQFF. Based on the CDR3 plus reference TRBV19 and TRBJ2-1, the full variable domain is DGGITQSPKYLFRKEGQNVTLSCEQNLNHDAMYWYRQDPGQGLRLIYYSQIVNDFQKGDIAEGYSVSREKKESFPLTVTSAQKNPTAFYLCASSIESGGVYEQFFGPGTRLTVL.

The CDR3 here is CASSGGTSGGADTQYF. The CDR3 DNA sequence: TGCGCCAGCAGCGGCGGGACTAGCGGGGGGGCAGATACGCAGTATTTT. The chain couples TRBV5-1 to TRBJ2-3, with 16 nucleotides matching TRBD2. CDR1 is SGHRS and CDR2 is YFSETQ in the germline V gene. The CDR3 is 16 residues long. V shed 4 bases, J shed 4 bases, and the junction held 3 bases outside the gene matches.

The V gene is TRBV11-2, the J gene TRBJ1-1; the D is unclear. Trimming stripped 1 base from V and 1 base from J, with 13 bases between. The CDR3 sequence is 16 residues long. CDR1 is SGHAT and CDR2 is FQNNGV in the germline V gene. The CDR3 is CASSLVRLGRNTEAFF. The CDR3 DNA follows: TGTGCCAGCAGCTTAGTCAGGCTAGGGAGGAACACTGAAGCTTTCTTT.

The chain is built from TRBV3-1 (or the pseudogene TRBV3-2) and TRBJ1-6; D unclear. The V gene lost 3 bases and the J gene lost 6 bases, with 9 bases spanning the gap. The CDR3 contains 14 residues. Per the germline V gene, CDR1 is LGHDT and CDR2 is YNNKEL (reference sequence). CDR3: CASSQGRSNSPLHF. The CDR3 bases are TGTGCCAGCAGCCAGGGTCGGAGTAATTCACCCCTCCACTTT.

The rearrangement uses TRBV7-3 and TRBJ2-1; D perhaps matches TRBD1 (5 bases). Germline V gene lookup returns CDR1 SGHTA and CDR2 FQGTGA. V was clipped by 6 bases and J by 9 bases, with 12 bases between them. The CDR3 runs to 12 residues. The CDR3 sequence is CASRQGRGEQFF. CDR3 nucleotides: TGTGCCAGCAGGCAGGGTAGGGGTGAGCAGTTCTTC. The full variable domain, completed using reference TRBV7-3 and TRBJ2-1, is GAGVSQTPSNKVTEKGKYVELRCDPISGHTALYWYRQSLGQGPEFLIYFQGTGAADDSGLPNDRFFAVRPEGSVSTLKIQRTERGDSAVYLCASRQGRGEQFFGPGTRLTVL.

The V call is TRBV27, the J call TRBJ1-1, with D unresolved. CDR1 and CDR2 (germline): MNHEY, SMNVEV (reference sequence). V lost 6 bases, J lost 2 bases, and 16 bases lay in between. The CDR3 spans 15 residues. CDR3 nucleotides: TGTGCCAGCAGGAAGACACTTGTCATTAACACTGAAGCTTTCTTT. Protein product: CASRKTLVINTEAFF.

This rearrangement joins TRBV3-1 (or the pseudogene TRBV3-2) to TRBJ2-5, with D uncertain. The CDR3 has 14 residues. Germline lookup yields CDR1 LGHDT and CDR2 YNNKEL (reference sequence). Trimming removed 1 base from V and 6 bases from J, with 12 bases in between. As DNA, the CDR3 is TGTGCCAGCAGCCAAGTTGGTCAGGCAAAGACCCAGTACTTC. It translates to CASSQVGQAKTQYF.

The chain is built from TRBV2 and TRBJ1-2; 8 bases are a match to TRBD1. The CDR3 loop spans 13 amino acids. Losses at the gene ends were 6 bases for V and 3 bases for J; bases not matched to a gene: 3. Germline CDR1 and CDR2: SNHLY and FYNNEI. The CDR3 nucleotides read TGTGCCAGCAGGGAGGACAGGGACTATGGCTACACCTTC. It encodes CASREDRDYGYTF.

This clone showed up just once. This chain connects TRBV24-1 to TRBJ2-3, with D possibly TRBD2 on 7 matching bases. Germline assignment: CDR1 KGHDR and CDR2 SFDVKD. This CDR3 is 14 amino acids long. The V end was cut by 9 bases, the J end by 4 bases, with 16 bases between. The CDR3 protein is CATGGEGGADTQYF. The CDR3, as DNA: TGTGCCACCGGCGGCGAAGGGGGGGCAGATACGCAGTATTTT.

V and J are TRBV11-3 and TRBJ2-3; 7 bases are shared with TRBD1. CDR1 and CDR2 (germline): SGHNT, YENEEA. The CDR3 sequence is 13 residues long. V lost 8 bases to trimming and J lost 5 bases; unmatched junction nucleotides: 7. The CDR3 is CASSGGRLDTQYF. The CDR3 DNA sequence: TGTGCCAGCTCAGGGGGTCGCTTAGATACGCAGTATTTT.

This chain links TRBV4-1 with TRBJ2-3; 7 positions agree with TRBD2. CDR3 length: 17 residues. The trim removed 3 bases at V and 2 bases at J, leaving 11 bases unmatched. CDR1 is MGHRA, CDR2 YSYEKL, per germline. The CDR3 sequence is CASSQGPMGGITDTQYF. DNA of the CDR3: TGCGCCAGCAGCCAGGGCCCCATGGGGGGGATCACAGATACGCAGTATTTT.

The chain has TRBV4-1 and TRBJ2-7, with unresolved D. CDR1 is MGHRA, CDR2 YSYEKL, per germline. The CDR3 spans 16 residues. Trimming left V 0 bases short and J 3 bases short, with 15 bases between. The CDR3 coding sequence is TGCGCCAGCAGCCAAGATATCGGCCAGGTAATCTACGAGCAGTACTTC. This gives the protein CASSQDIGQVIYEQYF.

V usage is TRBV11-1 and J usage is TRBJ2-5; 8 bases are a match to TRBD2. Germline V lookup: CDR1 SGHAT, CDR2 FQDESV (reference sequence). The CDR3 is 16 residues long. Trimming removed 1 base from V and 3 bases from J; junction bases left unmatched: 7. The CDR3 region is CASSLDIGGAEETQYF. The CDR3 bases are TGTGCCAGCAGCTTAGACATCGGGGGGGCGGAAGAGACCCAGTACTTC.

The V and J genes are TRBV4-2 and TRBJ1-2, with 7 positions matching TRBD1. There are 13 residues in the CDR3. Germline V gene data show CDR1 as LGHNA and CDR2 as YNFKEQ. V lost 8 bases to trimming and J lost 4 bases; unmatched junction nucleotides: 7. The CDR3: CASGITGVYGYTF. The CDR3 nucleotides read TGTGCCAGCGGGATTACAGGGGTCTATGGCTACACCTTC.

The chain links TRBV2 to TRBJ1-2, with 7 bases fitting TRBD1. The CDR3 has 21 residues. Per the germline V gene, CDR1 is SNHLY and CDR2 is FYNNEI. Trimming at V came to 0 bases and at J to 6 bases, leaving 25 bases not matched to a gene. CDR3 residues: CASSEAIAWGNIDRVMHGYTF. The DNA of the CDR3 is TGTGCCAGCAGTGAAGCAATTGCTTGGGGGAACATTGACAGGGTAATGCATGGCTACACCTTC.

This chain connects TRBV14 to TRBJ1-2; a possible D gene is TRBD1 (5 bases). The germline CDR1 and CDR2 sequences are SGHDN and FVKESK. The CDR3 consists of 14 residues. The ends were cut back, 4 bases at V and 4 bases at J, with 13 bases in the middle. The CDR3 DNA follows: TGTGCCAGCAGCCCCACTACAGGATTCTATGGCTACACCTTC. It specifies CASSPTTGFYGYTF.

This clone was counted once. The J gene is TRBJ1-1, the V gene TRBV19; a weak D match, TRBD1 (5 bases). With 3 bases removed from V and 4 bases from J, the gap between germline ends came to 9 bases. CDR3 size: 13 residues. CDR1 is LNHDA and CDR2 is SQIVND in the germline V gene (reference sequence). The chain's CDR3 is CASSIGGGTEAFF. DNA of the CDR3: TGTGCCAGTAGTATCGGGGGGGGCACTGAAGCTTTCTTT.

V gene TRBV11-2 combines with J gene TRBJ2-4, with TRBD2 as a possible D gene (5 bases). Per the germline V gene, CDR1 is SGHAT and CDR2 is FQNNGV. CDR3 length: 16 residues. V lost 1 base and J lost 0, with 10 bases in between. Written as DNA, the CDR3 is TGTGCCAGCAGCTTAGTCGGACTGCTAGCCAAAAACATTCAGTACTTC. It yields the protein CASSLVGLLAKNIQYF.

The CDR3 sequence is CASSSQVAGETGELFF. CDR3 sequence (DNA): TGCGCCAGCAGCTCCCAAGTAGCGGGGGAAACCGGGGAGCTGTTTTTT. The chain is built from TRBV5-1 and TRBJ2-2, with 9 positions matching TRBD2. The CDR3 is 16 residues long. CDR1 is SGHRS, CDR2 YFSETQ, per germline. V lost 3 bases to trimming and J lost 5 bases; unmatched junction nucleotides: 8.